This is a list of T cell receptor beta chains from one sample in a study of graft-versus-host responses after intestinal transplantation. TCRdb's copy holds only in-frame clones and misses some; the assay was immunoSEQ multiplex PCR. The sample lists tens of thousands of clones, 75% to 90% seen once, with about 1.6% in the top ten. The source material was ileum tissue, sampled more than 350 days after transplant. The source is a human patient who received an intestinal transplant, so some T cells may come from the graft donor. The CDR3 runs from the conserved cysteine through the conserved F or W. The D gene is left open where the match is weak. Size values are once, few and many counts, or a class for expanded clones, and some rows have none.

clone_size,v_call,j_call,d_call,cdr3_nt,cdr3_aa
.,TRBV29-1,TRBJ2-4,.,TGCAGCGTTCGTAGCAAGGGGGACGTAGCCAAAAACATTCAGTACTTC,CSVRSKGDVAKNIQYF
.,TRBV11-1,TRBJ2-4,.,TGTGCCAGCAGCCCGACGCCGGGACAAGCAAACATTCAGTACTTC,CASSPTPGQANIQYF
.,TRBV27,TRBJ2-1,TRBD2,TGTGCCAGCAGCCCCACCGGGACTAGCGGGAGGGTGGATGAGCAGTTCTTC,CASSPTGTSGRVDEQFF
.,TRBV5-1,TRBJ2-7,TRBD2,TGCGCCAGCAGCCGGGAGGGGACCTACGAGCAGTACTTC,CASSREGTYEQYF
.,TRBV4-1,TRBJ2-5,.,TGCGCCAGCTCACTAGCCTCTCAAGAGACCCAGTACTTC,CASSLASQETQYF
.,TRBV5-6,TRBJ2-7,.,TGCGCCAGCAGCTTGGAGGGTGGGGATTACGAGCAGTACTTC,CASSLEGGDYEQYF
.,TRBV7-2,TRBJ2-3,.,TGTGCCAGCAGCTTAGGACAGACAGATACGCAGTATTTT,CASSLGQTDTQYF
.,TRBV4-1,TRBJ2-3,TRBD2,TGCGCCAGCAGCCAAGATAGCGGGGGGGTTACAGATACGCAGTATTTT,CASSQDSGGVTDTQYF
.,TRBV5-4,TRBJ1-1,.,TGTGCCAGCAGCTTAACGTCAGCCGCGAACACTGAAGCTTTCTTT,CASSLTSAANTEAFF
.,TRBV7-9,TRBJ1-5,.,TGTGCCAGCAGCCAACAGGATCAGCCCCAGCATTTT,CASSQQDQPQHF
.,TRBV2,TRBJ1-5,TRBD1,TGTGCCAGCAGTCGGACAGGGAATCAGCCCCAGCATTTT,CASSRTGNQPQHF
.,TRBV6-1,TRBJ2-1,TRBD2,TGTGCCAGCAGTGGATTTAGCGGGGGCCCCACCAATGAGCAGTTCTTC,CASSGFSGGPTNEQFF
.,TRBV7-9,TRBJ2-7,.,TGTGCCAGCAGCTCTAGGGGAGCATGGGGCGAGCAGTACTTC,CASSSRGAWGEQYF
.,TRBV20-1,TRBJ1-1,.,TGCAGTGCCCCCAAAGGGACTGAAGCTTTCTTT,CSAPKGTEAFF
.,TRBV6-5,TRBJ2-1,TRBD2,TGTGCCAGCAGTTACACCGCGGGAGAAGGTAATGAGCAGTTCTTC,CASSYTAGEGNEQFF
.,TRBV28,TRBJ1-4,TRBD1,TGTGCCAGCACCTTCCTGCCAGGGGGGGCAACTAATGAAAAACTGTTTTTT,CASTFLPGGATNEKLFF
.,TRBV2,TRBJ2-3,TRBD2,TGTGCCAGCAGTGATGGACTAGCGGGGGGGCCCGGCACAGATACGCAGTATTTT,CASSDGLAGGPGTDTQYF
.,TRBV27,TRBJ2-3,.,TGTGCCAGCAGTCTGGTAGATACGCAGTATTTT,CASSLVDTQYF
.,TRBV6-6,TRBJ2-7,.,TGTGCCAGCAGTTACTCGAGCATCTACGAGCAGTACTTC,CASSYSSIYEQYF
few,TRBV19,TRBJ2-7,.,TGTGCCAGTACCCACGAGCAGTACTTC,CASTHEQYF
.,TRBV28,TRBJ2-7,TRBD1,TGTGCCAGCAGTTTACCTCGTGGGGGACAGGGAGGGTTTGAGCAGTACTTC,CASSLPRGGQGGFEQYF
.,TRBV2,TRBJ2-3,.,TGTGCCAGCAGTGACAACTCCCGCGCGCAGTATTTT,CASSDNSRAQYF
.,TRBV11-2,TRBJ1-2,.,TGTGCCAGCAGCCGAGCTAACTATGGCTACACCTTC,CASSRANYGYTF
.,TRBV4-1,TRBJ2-7,.,TGCGCCAGCAGCCAAGGGGATTCGTCCGTCCACGAGCAGTACTTC,CASSQGDSSVHEQYF
.,TRBV4-1,TRBJ1-2,TRBD1,TGCGCCAGCTCCCGGCAGGGGGCGAGCGGCTACACCTTC,CASSRQGASGYTF
.,TRBV6-1,TRBJ2-1,.,TGTGCCAGCAGTGAGGTTTACAGTGGTGAGCAGTTCTTC,CASSEVYSGEQFF
.,TRBV25-1,TRBJ2-3,TRBD1,TGTGCCAGCAGTGATAGGGGGCCTGGGGATACGCAGTATTTT,CASSDRGPGDTQYF
once,TRBV28,TRBJ2-3,.,TGTGCCAGCAGTTTAAATCGGGTTTCAGCGGGCACAGATACGCAGTATTTT,CASSLNRVSAGTDTQYF
.,TRBV2,TRBJ2-1,TRBD2,TGTGCCAGCAGTACATCCGGGACTAGCGGCTTCAATGAGCAGTTCTTC,CASSTSGTSGFNEQFF
.,TRBV6-5,TRBJ2-7,.,TGTGCCAGCAGTTACTCAACTAAGACTTACGAGCAGTACTTC,CASSYSTKTYEQYF
.,TRBV21-1,TRBJ1-1,.,TGTGCCAGCAGTATTAGACAGGGTATTAGGAAAACTGAAGCTTTCTTT,CASSIRQGIRKTEAFF